What follows are 11 T cell receptor beta chains derived from one specimen sequenced in a study of T-cell reconstitution after alpha-beta-depleted transplantation in children. Unique molecular identifiers tagged the TCRbeta library. Each CDR3 protein is one row after TCRdb ran MiXCR on the PCR reads. This sample yields about 640,000 distinct CDR3 sequences, of which over 10% are seen a single time; approximately 2% belongs to the top ten. This material consisted of PBMCs, mostly from graft donor cells, taken 360 days after TCRalphabeta/CD19-depleted stem cell transplant. The receptors were sampled from a male patient between 10 and 17 years old who had a stem cell transplant for acute myeloid leukemia, so the T cells may come from the graft donor.

Only a few counts were recorded for this clonotype. This chain links TRBV5-1 with TRBJ2-1; D is uncertain. The CDR3 loop spans 17 amino acids. The germline CDR1 and CDR2 sequences are SGHRS and YFSETQ. Trimming stripped 2 bases from V and 0 bases from J, with 15 bases between. CDR3: CASSFAGSLSSYNEQFF. For the CDR3, the DNA is TGCGCCAGCAGCTTCGCTGGTAGCCTAAGCTCCTACAATGAGCAGTTCTTC.

This clonotype was detected a few times. This chain joins TRBV4-3 and TRBJ2-4; the D is unclear. V lost 4 bases and J 6 bases, leaving 13 bases between the germline ends. The CDR3 sequence is 14 residues long. The germline V gene encodes CDR1 LGHNA and CDR2 YSLEER. This CDR3 reads CASSRRGSGNIQYF. The CDR3 DNA sequence: TGCGCCAGCAGCCGGCGAGGCTCGGGAAACATTCAGTACTTC.

This clonotype was picked up a small number of times. V gene TRBV28 combines with J gene TRBJ2-3; tentative D call: TRBD2 (5 bases). V shed 4 bases and J shed 0 bases, with 23 bases lying between them. Germline values: CDR1 MDHEN, CDR2 SYDVKM. This CDR3 spans 19 amino acids. CDR3 loop: CASSSPFYGPSLSTDTQYF. The CDR3 region has the DNA TGTGCCAGCAGTTCGCCCTTTTACGGGCCTAGCCTCAGCACAGATACGCAGTATTTT.

This clonotype was picked up a small number of times. The genes are TRBV5-6 and TRBJ2-7; possibly TRBD2 for D (5 bases). The germline V gene encodes CDR1 SGHDT and CDR2 YYEEEE. V shed 0 bases and J shed 3 bases, with 13 bases lying between them. This CDR3 comprises 15 residues. CDR3 DNA: TGTGCCAGCAGCTTGGGAGTCTACGGGGTCTACGAGCAGTACTTC. Its translation: CASSLGVYGVYEQYF. The whole variable domain, remainder taken from reference TRBV5-6 and TRBJ2-7, is DAGVTQSPTHLIKTRGQQVTLRCSPKSGHDTVSWYQQALGQGPQFIFQYYEEEERQRGNFPDRFSGHQFPNYSSELNVNALLLGDSALYLCASSLGVYGVYEQYFGPGTRLTVT.

A word on this clonotype: A read error may explain this, as a much larger clone is one base away. CDR3 protein: CASSPGPGQFTWELFF. The CDR3 DNA follows: TGTGCCAGCAGCCCGGGTCCCGGACAGTTCACCTGGGAGCTGTTTTTT. The J gene is TRBJ2-2, the V gene TRBV7-2; TRBD1 is a possible D gene (6 bases). CDR3 length equals 16 residues. The V gene's germline CDR1 is SGHTA and CDR2 FQGNSA.

This clonotype was seen repeatedly, ten times or more. The rearrangement joins TRBV7-9 to TRBJ2-1, with D perhaps matching TRBD2 (6 bases). This CDR3 is built from 16 residues. V shed 1 base and J shed 0 bases, with 10 bases lying between them. Germline V gene sequence: CDR1 SEHNR, CDR2 FQNEAQ (reference sequence). The CDR3 loop reads CASSLVAAGSYNEQFF. In DNA form, the CDR3 reads TGTGCCAGCAGCTTAGTAGCGGCCGGCTCCTACAATGAGCAGTTCTTC.

This clonotype was seen repeatedly, ten times or more. The rearrangement links TRBV29-1 to TRBJ2-1; D remains ambiguous. Trimming took 4 bases from V and 7 from J, leaving 14 bases between them. The CDR3 length is 13 residues. Germline-derived CDR1 and CDR2 are SQVTM and ANQGSEA. The CDR3 sequence is CSVGGVLRNEQFF. Here the CDR3 DNA reads TGCAGCGTTGGTGGAGTTCTACGGAATGAGCAGTTCTTC.

This clonotype has more than one count but fewer than ten. The chain is built from TRBV12-3 or TRBV12-4 and TRBJ1-2; TRBD1 might be the D (6 bases). CDR3 length: 14 amino acids. Deletions cut 8 bases from V and 2 bases from J, with 15 bases between. The CDR3 bases are TGTGCCAGCGATACTCCAACAGGGAACTATGGCTACACCTTC. This sequence encodes CASDTPTGNYGYTF.

This clonotype was counted many times. This chain joins TRBV3-1 and TRBJ2-2; 8 positions agree with TRBD2. With 0 bases clipped from V and 6 bases from J, the junction kept 15 bases outside the gene matches. From germline, CDR1 is LGHDT and CDR2 YNNKEL (reference sequence). The CDR3 extends over 19 amino acids. The CDR3 protein is CASSQEPLGSGRLPGELFF. The DNA for the CDR3 is TGTGCCAGCAGCCAAGAACCACTAGGCAGCGGGAGATTACCCGGGGAGCTGTTTTTT. The whole variable domain, remainder taken from reference TRBV3-1 and TRBJ2-2, is DTAVSQTPKYLVTQMGNDKSIKCEQNLGHDTMYWYKQDSKKFLKIMFSYNNKELIINETVPNRFSPKSPDKAHLNLHINSLELGDSAVYFCASSQEPLGSGRLPGELFFGEGSRLTVL.

The chain couples TRBV5-1 to TRBJ1-1; TRBD1 is a possible D gene (6 bases). The V gene's germline CDR1 is SGHRS and CDR2 YFSETQ. This CDR3 has 17 amino acids. With 4 bases removed from V and 1 base from J, the gap between germline ends came to 20 bases. DNA for the CDR3: TGCGCCAGCAGCGTCATAGGGACAACGCCGGGGAACACTGAAGCTTTCTTT. Translating it yields CASSVIGTTPGNTEAFF.

V and J are TRBV20-1 and TRBJ1-4, with D perhaps TRBD1 (6 bases). V dropped 5 bases and J dropped 6 bases, with 16 bases sitting between them. Germline CDR1 is DFQATT and CDR2 is SNEGSKA (reference sequence). The CDR3 totals 14 residues. This CDR3 is CSADLGGPDEKLFF. The CDR3 bases are TGCAGTGCTGACCTTGGGGGCCCCGATGAAAAACTGTTTTTT.